This T cell receptor beta chain was captured by sequencing in a study of blood T cell repertoires in COVID-19. Across the whole study: PBMCs, B-cell-depleted T cells, or T cells were the source of the cDNA or gDNA that made up the material.

The assay was immunoSEQ multiplex PCR, and TCRdb's table has in-frame clones only and misses some. The sample holds 220,000 or so clones, 86% seen once. The CDR3 sequence is 17 residues long. Germline CDR1 is GTSNPN and CDR2 is SVGIG (reference sequence). The germline V and J ends were trimmed by 2 bases and 1 base, with 18 bases remaining between them. Those enrolled, adults aged about 18 to 89 years, came from some 25 US areas. The source is a woman aged 50 to 60 who had recovered from COVID-19. Source material: PBMCs or T cells enriched from blood (not recorded which). This sequence joins TRBV30 and TRBJ1-5; D might be TRBD1 (5 bases). The CDR3 sequence is CAWSSAFGGYSNQPQHF. CDR3 in DNA: TGTGCCTGGAGTTCGGCGTTCGGGGGGTACAGCAATCAGCCCCAGCATTTT. Full variable domain (rest looked up from reference TRBV30 and TRBJ1-5): SQTIHQWPATLVQPVGSPLSLECTVEGTSNPNLYWYRQAAGRGLQLLFYSVGIGQISSEVPQNLSASRPQDRQFILSSKKLLLSDSGFYLCAWSSAFGGYSNQPQHFGDGTRLSIL.